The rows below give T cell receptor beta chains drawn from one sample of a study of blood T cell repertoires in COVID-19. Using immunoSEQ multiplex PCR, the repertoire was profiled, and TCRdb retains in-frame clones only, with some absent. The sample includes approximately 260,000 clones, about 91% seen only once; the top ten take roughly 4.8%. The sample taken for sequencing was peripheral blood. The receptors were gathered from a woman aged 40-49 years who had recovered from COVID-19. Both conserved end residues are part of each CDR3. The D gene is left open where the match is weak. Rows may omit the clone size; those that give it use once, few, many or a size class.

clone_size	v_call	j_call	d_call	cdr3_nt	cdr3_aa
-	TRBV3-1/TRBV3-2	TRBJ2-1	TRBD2	TGTGCCAGCAGCCCCAACCTGGTGAGCGGGAGTAGGGATGAGCAGTTCTTC	CASSPNLVSGSRDEQFF
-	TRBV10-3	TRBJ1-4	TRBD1	TGTGCCATCAGTCCCCGGACAGGGTCTACCGAAAAACTGTTTTTT	CAISPRTGSTEKLFF
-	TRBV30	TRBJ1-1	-	TGTGCCTGGAAGACGGGGACTCCAACTAATGAAGCTTTCTTT	CAWKTGTPTNEAFF
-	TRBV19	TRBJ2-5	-	TGTGCCAGTAGTATCCAAACGGGGGTAGAGACCCAGTACTTC	CASSIQTGVETQYF
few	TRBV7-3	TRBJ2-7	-	TGTGCCAGCAGCCCCCAGGGCGGGGTTCAGTACTTC	CASSPQGGVQYF
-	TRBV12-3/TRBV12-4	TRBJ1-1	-	TGTGCCAGCAGCCGGGTCCCGAGCACTGAAGCTTTCTTT	CASSRVPSTEAFF
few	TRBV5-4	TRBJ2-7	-	TGTGCCAGCAGCTTATTAAGGGGCGAGCAGTACTTC	CASSLLRGEQYF
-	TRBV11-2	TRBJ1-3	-	TGTGCCAGCAGCCCCTCAAGCCCCACCAACACCATATATTTT	CASSPSSPTNTIYF
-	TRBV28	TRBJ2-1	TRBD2	TGTGCCAGCAGTTTTAGCGGGGTGAAGAATGAGCAGTTCTTC	CASSFSGVKNEQFF
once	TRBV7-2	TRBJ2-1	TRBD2	TGTGCCAGCAGCGCAACGGGACTAGCGGGAAACAATGAGCAGTTCTTC	CASSATGLAGNNEQFF
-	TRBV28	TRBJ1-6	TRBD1	TGTGCCAGCAGACCGCGACGGGACAGGGGCTTCGGTATGTCACCCCTCCACTTT	CASRPRRDRGFGMSPLHF
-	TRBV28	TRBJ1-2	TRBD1	TGTGCCAGCAGTTTACCAACTGACAGGGGGGTTGGCTACACCTTC	CASSLPTDRGVGYTF
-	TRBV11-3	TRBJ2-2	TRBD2	TGTGCCAGCAGCTTACTAGCGGTCACCGGGGAGCTGTTTTTT	CASSLLAVTGELFF
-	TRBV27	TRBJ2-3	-	TGTGCCAGCGGTTCCCAGAGCACAGATACGCAGTATTTT	CASGSQSTDTQYF
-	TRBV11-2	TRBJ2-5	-	TGTGCCAGCAGCCCCCCGTACCAAGAGACCCAGTACTTC	CASSPPYQETQYF
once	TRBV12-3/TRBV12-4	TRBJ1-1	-	TGTGCCAGCGGGGGGGGTATTGAGGCTGAAGCTTTCTTT	CASGGGIEAEAFF
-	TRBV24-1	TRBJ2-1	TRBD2	TGTGCCACCAGTGACTCTCAGACTAGCCCTAGCAATGAGCAGTTCTTC	CATSDSQTSPSNEQFF
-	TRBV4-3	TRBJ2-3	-	TGCGCCAGCAGCCGGGTGGGAGTGGGCACAGATACGCAGTATTTT	CASSRVGVGTDTQYF
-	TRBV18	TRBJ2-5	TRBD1	TGTGCCAGCTCACCAGGGACAGGGGGCGGAGAGACCCAGTACTTC	CASSPGTGGGETQYF
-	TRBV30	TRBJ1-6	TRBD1	TGTGCCTGGAGTGTACAGGAGGGGGCCTACTCACCCCTCCACTTT	CAWSVQEGAYSPLHF
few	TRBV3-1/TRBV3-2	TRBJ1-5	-	TGTGCCAGCAGCCAAGCCACAGGCGATCAGCCCCAGCATTTT	CASSQATGDQPQHF
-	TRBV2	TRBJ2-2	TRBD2	TGTGCCAGCAAGGGACTAGCGGTGAACACCGGGGAGCTGTTTTTT	CASKGLAVNTGELFF
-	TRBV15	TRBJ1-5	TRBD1	TGTGCCACCAGCAGAGTCCCCTTAGACAGGGAGAATCAGCCCCAGCATTTT	CATSRVPLDRENQPQHF
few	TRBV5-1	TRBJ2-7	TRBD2	TGCGCCAGCAGCTTTAGCGGGGAAAGGCCCGAGCAGTACTTC	CASSFSGERPEQYF
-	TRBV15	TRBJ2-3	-	TGTGCCACCAGCAGAGGCGGCGGTCTCACAGATACGCAGTATTTT	CATSRGGGLTDTQYF
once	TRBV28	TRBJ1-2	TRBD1	TGTGCCAGCAGTCCAGCGAAGGGGGCTTTTAGTGGCTACACCTTC	CASSPAKGAFSGYTF
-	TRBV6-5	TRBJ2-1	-	TGTGCCAGCAGTTTCAACCCGGGGGATTACAATGAGCAGTTCTTC	CASSFNPGDYNEQFF
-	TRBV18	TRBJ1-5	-	TGTGCCAGCTCCCAGGGTTTCGATCAGCCCCAGCATTTT	CASSQGFDQPQHF
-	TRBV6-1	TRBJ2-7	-	TGTGCCAGCAGTGAGTCTAAAAGGACAGACCAGTACTTC	CASSESKRTDQYF
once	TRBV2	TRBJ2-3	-	TGTGCCAGCACCACAAAGGGACTCACAGATACGCAGTATTTT	CASTTKGLTDTQYF
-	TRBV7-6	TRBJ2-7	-	TGTGCCAGCAGCACCCGACAAGGTTACGAGCAGTACTTC	CASSTRQGYEQYF
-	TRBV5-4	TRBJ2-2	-	TGTGCCAGCAGCTTGGCCGGGACCGGGGAGCTGTTTTTT	CASSLAGTGELFF
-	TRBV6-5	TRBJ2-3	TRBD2	TGTGCCAGCAGTTACTTTAGCGGGGGCCTCACAGATACGCAGTATTTT	CASSYFSGGLTDTQYF
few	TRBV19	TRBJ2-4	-	TGTGCCAGTAGTATTGAGGGAGTCAAAAACATTCAGTACTTC	CASSIEGVKNIQYF
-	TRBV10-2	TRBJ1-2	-	TGCGCCAGCAGTTATCCAGGGAAGGATGGCTACACCTTC	CASSYPGKDGYTF
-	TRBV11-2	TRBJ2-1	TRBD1	TGTGCCAGCAGCTTAGGGACAGGGTCCTACAATGAGCAGTTCTTC	CASSLGTGSYNEQFF
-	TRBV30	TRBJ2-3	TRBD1	TGTGCCTGGAGTGCCACCGGGACAGGGTTTGATACGCAGTATTTT	CAWSATGTGFDTQYF
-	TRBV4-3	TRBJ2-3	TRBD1	TGCGCCAGCAGCCAGGATCGAGACAGGGGACGGATGCAGTATTTT	CASSQDRDRGRMQYF
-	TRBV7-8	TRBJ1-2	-	TGTGCCAGCAGCCCCGGGGGGCCGTATGGCTACACCTTC	CASSPGGPYGYTF
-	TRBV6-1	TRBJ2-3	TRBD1	TGTGCCAGCAGTGAAGTTGGCAGGGGGACGGATACGCAGTATTTT	CASSEVGRGTDTQYF
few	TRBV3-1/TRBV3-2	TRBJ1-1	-	TGTGCCAGCAGTCGAACGCAGGGAGGAACTGAAGCTTTCTTT	CASSRTQGGTEAFF
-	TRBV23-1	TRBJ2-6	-	TGCGCCAGCAGTCAATCGGGGGTGAGGAACGGACTACGCTCTGGGGCCAACGTCCTGACTTTC	CASSQSGVRNGLRSGANVLTF